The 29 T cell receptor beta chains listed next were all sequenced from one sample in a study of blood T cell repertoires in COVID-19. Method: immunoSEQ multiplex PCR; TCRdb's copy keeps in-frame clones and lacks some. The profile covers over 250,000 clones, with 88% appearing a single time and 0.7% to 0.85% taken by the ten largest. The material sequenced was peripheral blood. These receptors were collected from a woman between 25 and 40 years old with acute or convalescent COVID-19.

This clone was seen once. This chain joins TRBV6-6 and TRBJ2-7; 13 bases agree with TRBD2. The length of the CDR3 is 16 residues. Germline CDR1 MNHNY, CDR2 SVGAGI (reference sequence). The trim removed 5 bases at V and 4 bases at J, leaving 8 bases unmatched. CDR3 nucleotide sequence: TGTGCCAGCAGTGCCTCGGGACTAGCGGGAACTTACGAGCAGTACTTC. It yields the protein CASSASGLAGTYEQYF.

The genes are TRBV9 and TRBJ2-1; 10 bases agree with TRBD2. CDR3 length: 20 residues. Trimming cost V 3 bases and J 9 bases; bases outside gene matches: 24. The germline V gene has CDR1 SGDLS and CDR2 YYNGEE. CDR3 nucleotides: TGTGCCAGCAGCGCCGAAGCGACAGCTACTTCTAGCGGGAGACGACGTGAGCAGTTCTTC. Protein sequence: CASSAEATATSSGRRREQFF. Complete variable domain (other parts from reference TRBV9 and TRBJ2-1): DSGVTQTPKHLITATGQRVTLRCSPRSGDLSVYWYQQSLDQGLQFLIQYYNGEERAKGNILERFSAQQFPDLHSELNLSSLELGDSALYFCASSAEATATSSGRRREQFFGPGTRLTVL.

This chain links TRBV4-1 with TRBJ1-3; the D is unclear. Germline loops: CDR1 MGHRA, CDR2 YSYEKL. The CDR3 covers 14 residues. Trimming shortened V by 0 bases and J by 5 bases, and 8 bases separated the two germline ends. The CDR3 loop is CASSQDAGRNTIYF. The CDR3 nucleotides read TGCGCCAGCAGCCAAGATGCCGGGAGAAACACCATATATTTT.

In DNA, the CDR3 is TGCAGCGTTGCGCCTATCTATGGCTACACCTTC. Its protein product is CSVAPIYGYTF. V is TRBV29-1 and J is TRBJ1-2; D is uncertain. V was cut by 4 bases and J by 4 bases, with 7 bases left in between. The germline V gene has CDR1 SQVTM and CDR2 ANQGSEA. The CDR3 sequence is 11 residues long.

The CDR3 sequence is CASRPGQGYNQPQHF. CDR3 coding DNA: TGTGCCAGCAGACCGGGACAGGGCTATAATCAGCCCCAGCATTTT. V gene TRBV19 combines with J gene TRBJ1-5; 9 bases are a match to TRBD1. The CDR3 extends over 15 amino acids. The junction had 10 bases not matched to a gene; V was cut back by 9 bases and J by 4 bases. The germline V gene has CDR1 LNHDA and CDR2 SQIVND (reference sequence).

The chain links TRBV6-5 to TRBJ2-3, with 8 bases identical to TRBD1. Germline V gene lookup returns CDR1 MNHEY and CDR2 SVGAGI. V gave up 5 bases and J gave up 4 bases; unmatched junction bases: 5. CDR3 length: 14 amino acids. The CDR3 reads CASSLTGEADTQYF. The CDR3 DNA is TGTGCCAGCAGTCTGACAGGGGAGGCAGATACGCAGTATTTT.

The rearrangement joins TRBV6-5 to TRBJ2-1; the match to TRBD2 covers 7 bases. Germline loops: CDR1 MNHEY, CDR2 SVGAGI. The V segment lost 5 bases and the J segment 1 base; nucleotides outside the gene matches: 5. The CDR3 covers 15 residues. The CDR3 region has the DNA TGTGCCAGCAGTATGGGGGGAGGGTCCTACAATGAGCAGTTCTTC. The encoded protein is CASSMGGGSYNEQFF.

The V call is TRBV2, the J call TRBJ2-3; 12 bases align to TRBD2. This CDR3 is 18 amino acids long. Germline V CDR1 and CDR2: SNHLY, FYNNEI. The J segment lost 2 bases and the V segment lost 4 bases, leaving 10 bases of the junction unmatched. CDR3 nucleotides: TGTGCCAGCAGTGGAGGGAGAGGACTAGCGGGATCCACAGATACGCAGTATTTT. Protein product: CASSGGRGLAGSTDTQYF.

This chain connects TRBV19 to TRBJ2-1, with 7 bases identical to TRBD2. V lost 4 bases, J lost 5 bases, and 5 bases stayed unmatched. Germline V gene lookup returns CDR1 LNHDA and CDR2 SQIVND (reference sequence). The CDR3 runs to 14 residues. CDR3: CASSRGGNHNEQFF. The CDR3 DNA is TGTGCCAGTAGTAGGGGAGGGAACCACAATGAGCAGTTCTTC.

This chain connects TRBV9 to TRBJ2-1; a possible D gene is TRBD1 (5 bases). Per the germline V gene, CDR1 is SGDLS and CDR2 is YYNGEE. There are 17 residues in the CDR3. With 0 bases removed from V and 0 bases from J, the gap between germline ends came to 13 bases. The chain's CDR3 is CASSVDPEQGSYNEQFF. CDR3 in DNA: TGTGCCAGCAGCGTAGACCCTGAGCAGGGCTCCTACAATGAGCAGTTCTTC. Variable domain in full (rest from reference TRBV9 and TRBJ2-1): DSGVTQTPKHLITATGQRVTLRCSPRSGDLSVYWYQQSLDQGLQFLIQYYNGEERAKGNILERFSAQQFPDLHSELNLSSLELGDSALYFCASSVDPEQGSYNEQFFGPGTRLTVL.

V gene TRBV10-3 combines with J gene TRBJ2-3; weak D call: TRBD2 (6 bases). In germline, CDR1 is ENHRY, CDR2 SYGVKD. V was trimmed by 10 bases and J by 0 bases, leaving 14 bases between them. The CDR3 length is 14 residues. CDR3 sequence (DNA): TGTGCCACCTGGTATGGGGGGAGCACAGATACGCAGTATTTT. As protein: CATWYGGSTDTQYF.

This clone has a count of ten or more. CDR3 in amino acids: CASSEGGGAYEKLFF. CDR3 nucleotides: TGTGCCAGCAGTGAAGGGGGGGGCGCGTATGAAAAACTGTTTTTT. The rearrangement links TRBV6-1 to TRBJ1-4; a possible D gene is TRBD1 (6 bases). Germline CDR1 MNHNS, CDR2 SASEGT. V dropped 1 base and J dropped 6 bases, with 12 bases sitting between them. The CDR3 consists of 15 residues.

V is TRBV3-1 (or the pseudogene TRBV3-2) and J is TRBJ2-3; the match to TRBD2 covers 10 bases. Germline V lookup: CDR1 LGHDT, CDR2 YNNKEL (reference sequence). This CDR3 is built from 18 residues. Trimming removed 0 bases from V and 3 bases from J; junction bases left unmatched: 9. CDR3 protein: CASSQESSGGSPTDTQYF. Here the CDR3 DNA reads TGTGCCAGCAGCCAAGAATCTAGCGGGGGTTCTCCGACAGATACGCAGTATTTT.

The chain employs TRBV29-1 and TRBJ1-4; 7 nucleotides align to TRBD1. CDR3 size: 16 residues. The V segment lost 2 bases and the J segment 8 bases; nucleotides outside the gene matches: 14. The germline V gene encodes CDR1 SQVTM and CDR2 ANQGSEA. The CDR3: CSVEPAAGGLGEKLFF. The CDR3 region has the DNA TGCAGCGTTGAACCCGCCGCAGGGGGGTTAGGGGAAAAACTGTTTTTT.

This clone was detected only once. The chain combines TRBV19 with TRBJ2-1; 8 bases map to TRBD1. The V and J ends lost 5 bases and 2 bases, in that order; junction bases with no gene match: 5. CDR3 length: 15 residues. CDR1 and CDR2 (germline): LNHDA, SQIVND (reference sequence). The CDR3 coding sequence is TGTGCCAGTAGTTCAACAGGGGGGCCCTACAATGAGCAGTTCTTC. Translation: CASSSTGGPYNEQFF.

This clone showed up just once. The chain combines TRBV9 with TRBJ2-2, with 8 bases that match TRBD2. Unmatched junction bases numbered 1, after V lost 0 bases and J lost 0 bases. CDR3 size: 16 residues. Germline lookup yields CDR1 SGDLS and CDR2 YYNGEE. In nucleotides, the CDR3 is TGTGCCAGCAGCGTAGGTAGCGGGGCGAACACCGGGGAGCTGTTTTTT. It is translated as CASSVGSGANTGELFF. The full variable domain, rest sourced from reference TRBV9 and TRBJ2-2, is DSGVTQTPKHLITATGQRVTLRCSPRSGDLSVYWYQQSLDQGLQFLIQYYNGEERAKGNILERFSAQQFPDLHSELNLSSLELGDSALYFCASSVGSGANTGELFFGEGSRLTVL.

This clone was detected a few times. This chain's CDR3 is CASSFKAWGETYEQYF. The CDR3 nucleotides are TGTGCCAGCAGCTTTAAGGCCTGGGGGGAAACCTACGAGCAGTACTTC. The V and J genes are TRBV5-6 and TRBJ2-7; TRBD2 is a possible D gene (6 bases). The CDR3 sequence is 16 residues long. With 2 bases removed from V and 2 bases from J, the gap between germline ends came to 17 bases. Germline V gene lookup returns CDR1 SGHDT and CDR2 YYEEEE.

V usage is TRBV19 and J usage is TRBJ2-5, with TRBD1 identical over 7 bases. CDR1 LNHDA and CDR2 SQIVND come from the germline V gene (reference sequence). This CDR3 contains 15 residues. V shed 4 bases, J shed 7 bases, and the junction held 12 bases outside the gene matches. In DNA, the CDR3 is TGTGCCAGTAGTAGCCAACAGGGGTTTCAGGTGACCCAGTACTTC. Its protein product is CASSSQQGFQVTQYF.

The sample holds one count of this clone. CDR3 nucleotides: TGTGCCTGGAGCCTCCGGGGACTAGCGGGAGTTTACGAGCAGTACTTC. Translated: CAWSLRGLAGVYEQYF. The rearrangement joins TRBV30 to TRBJ2-7; 14 bases map to TRBD2. Germline V gene sequence: CDR1 GTSNPN, CDR2 SVGIG (reference sequence). V trimming: 3 bases; J trimming: 4 bases; junction bases outside the gene matches: 8. The CDR3 length is 16 residues.

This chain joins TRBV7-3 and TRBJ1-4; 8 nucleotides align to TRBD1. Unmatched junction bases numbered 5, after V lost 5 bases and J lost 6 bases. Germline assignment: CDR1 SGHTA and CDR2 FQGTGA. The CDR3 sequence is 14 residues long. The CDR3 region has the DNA TGTGCCAGCAGCCCTACAGGGGGGGATGAAAAACTGTTTTTT. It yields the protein CASSPTGGDEKLFF.

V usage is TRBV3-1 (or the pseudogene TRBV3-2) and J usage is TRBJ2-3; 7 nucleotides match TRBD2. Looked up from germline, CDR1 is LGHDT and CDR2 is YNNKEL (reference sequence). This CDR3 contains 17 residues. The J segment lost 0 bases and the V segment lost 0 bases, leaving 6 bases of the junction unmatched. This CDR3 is CASSQDWTGGSTDTQYF. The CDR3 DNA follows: TGTGCCAGCAGCCAAGATTGGACGGGAGGAAGCACAGATACGCAGTATTTT.

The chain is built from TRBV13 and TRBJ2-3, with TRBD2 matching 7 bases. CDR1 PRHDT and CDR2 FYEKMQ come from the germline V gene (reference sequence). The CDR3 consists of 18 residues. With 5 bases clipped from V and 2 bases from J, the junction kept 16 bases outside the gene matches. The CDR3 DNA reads TGTGCCAGCAGCCCGCCGCCGGGACTATCTATTCCCACAGATACGCAGTATTTT. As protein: CASSPPPGLSIPTDTQYF.

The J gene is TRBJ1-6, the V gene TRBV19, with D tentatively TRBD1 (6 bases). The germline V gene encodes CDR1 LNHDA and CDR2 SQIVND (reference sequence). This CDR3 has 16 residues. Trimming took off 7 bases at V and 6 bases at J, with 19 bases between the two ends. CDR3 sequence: CASNPGGRVSNSPLHF. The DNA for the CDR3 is TGTGCCAGTAATCCCGGGGGGCGTGTAAGTAATTCACCCCTCCACTTT.

DNA of the CDR3: TGTGCCAGCAGCCGAGGGACAGGCCCCACTGAAGCTTTCTTT. Translation gives CASSRGTGPTEAFF. The chain links TRBV27 to TRBJ1-1, with TRBD1 matching over 8 bases. Per germline, CDR1 MNHEY and CDR2 SMNVEV (reference sequence). Trimming took 6 bases from V and 4 from J; bases not matched to a gene: 7. The CDR3 consists of 14 residues.

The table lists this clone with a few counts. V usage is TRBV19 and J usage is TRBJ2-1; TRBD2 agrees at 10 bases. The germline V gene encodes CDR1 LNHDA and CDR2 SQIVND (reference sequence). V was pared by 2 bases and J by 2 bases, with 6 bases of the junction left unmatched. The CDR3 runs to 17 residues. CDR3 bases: TGTGCCAGTAGTATATCCCCTAGCGGGAGCCCCTACAATGAGCAGTTCTTC. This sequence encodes CASSISPSGSPYNEQFF.

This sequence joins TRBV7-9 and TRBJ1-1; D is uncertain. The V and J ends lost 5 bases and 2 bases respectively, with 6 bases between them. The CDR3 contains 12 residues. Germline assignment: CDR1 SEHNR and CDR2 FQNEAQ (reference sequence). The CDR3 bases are TGTGCCAGCAGCCGACACAACACTGAAGCTTTCTTT. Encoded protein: CASSRHNTEAFF.

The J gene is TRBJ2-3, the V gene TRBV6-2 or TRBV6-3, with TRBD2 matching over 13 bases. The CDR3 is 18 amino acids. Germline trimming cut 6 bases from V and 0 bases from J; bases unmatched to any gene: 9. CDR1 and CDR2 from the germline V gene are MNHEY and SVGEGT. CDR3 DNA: TGTGCCAGCAGCCCTACTAGCGGGAGGGCCAGGAGCACAGATACGCAGTATTTT. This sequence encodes CASSPTSGRARSTDTQYF.

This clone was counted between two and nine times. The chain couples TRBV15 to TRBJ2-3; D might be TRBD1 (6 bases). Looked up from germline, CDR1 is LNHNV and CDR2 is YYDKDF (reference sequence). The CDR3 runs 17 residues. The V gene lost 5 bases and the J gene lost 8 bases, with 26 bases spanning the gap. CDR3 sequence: CATSPRLDSFEGTTQYF. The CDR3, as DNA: TGTGCCACCAGCCCTCGCTTGGACAGTTTCGAGGGGACTACGCAGTATTTT. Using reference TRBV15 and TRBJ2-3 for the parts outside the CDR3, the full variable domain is DAMVIQNPRYQVTQFGKPVTLSCSQTLNHNVMYWYQQKSSQAPKLLFHYYDKDFNNEADTPDNFQSRRPNTSFCFLDIRSPGLGDTAMYLCATSPRLDSFEGTTQYFGPGTRLTVL.

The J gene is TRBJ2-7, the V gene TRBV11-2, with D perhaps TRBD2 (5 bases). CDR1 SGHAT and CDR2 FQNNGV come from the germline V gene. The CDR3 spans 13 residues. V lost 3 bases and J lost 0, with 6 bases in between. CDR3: CASSLGSSYEQYF. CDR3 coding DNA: TGTGCCAGCAGCTTGGGGAGCTCCTACGAGCAGTACTTC.